Shown below are 13 T cell receptor beta chains from a single sample sequenced in a study of T cell responses to AZD1222 COVID-19 vaccine. Assay: immunoSEQ multiplex PCR; the TCRdb copy retains only in-frame clones and omits some. The table includes roughly 110,000 clones, 80% to 90% detected once. The specimen comprised peripheral blood, sampled on day 0 of AZD1222 vaccination. The receptors were sampled from an adult in good health.

The genes are TRBV7-2 and TRBJ1-5; 8 positions agree with TRBD1. Trimming at V came to 3 bases and at J to 4 bases, leaving 8 bases not matched to a gene. Per germline, CDR1 SGHTA and CDR2 FQGNSA. This CDR3 spans 16 amino acids. CDR3 amino acids: CASSLLGQGNNQPQHF. The CDR3 DNA sequence: TGTGCCAGCAGCTTGCTCGGACAGGGTAATAATCAGCCCCAGCATTTT.

The chain is built from TRBV5-1 and TRBJ2-5; D is perhaps TRBD1 or TRBD2 (5 bases each). V was pared by 3 bases and J by 5 bases, with 17 bases between. Per germline, CDR1 SGHRS and CDR2 YFSETQ. The CDR3 extends over 15 amino acids. In DNA form, the CDR3 reads TGCGCCAGCAGCTCGCCGGGACCGTCGAAGGAGACCCAGTACTTC. This gives the protein CASSSPGPSKETQYF. Full variable domain (outside the CDR3, taken from reference TRBV5-1 and TRBJ2-5): KAGVTQTPRYLIKTRGQQVTLSCSPISGHRSVSWYQQTPGQGLQFLFEYFSETQRNKGNFPGRFSGRQFSNSRSEMNVSTLELGDSALYLCASSSPGPSKETQYFGPGTRLLVL.

The chain recombines TRBV24-1 with TRBJ1-5; D is uncertain. There are 13 residues in the CDR3. V lost 3 bases and J lost 10, with 12 bases in between. Looked up from germline, CDR1 is KGHDR and CDR2 is SFDVKD. The CDR3 region is CATSDLGFGPQHF. The CDR3 nucleotides read TGTGCCACCAGTGATCTTGGGTTCGGCCCCCAGCATTTT.

This clone was found once. The rearrangement links TRBV24-1 to TRBJ2-1, with D perhaps matching TRBD2 (6 bases). Germline V gene sequence: CDR1 KGHDR, CDR2 SFDVKD. The CDR3 is 15 amino acids. V gave up 4 bases and J gave up 4 bases, with 13 bases separating them. The CDR3 bases are TGTGCCACCAGTGAGGGCTCCCGGGGGTACAATGAGCAGTTCTTC. Protein: CATSEGSRGYNEQFF.

The gene calls are TRBV28 and TRBJ1-4; a possible D gene is TRBD1 (5 bases). The germline CDR1 and CDR2 sequences are MDHEN and SYDVKM. Trimming stripped 8 bases from V and 8 bases from J, with 18 bases between. The CDR3 length is 14 residues. Here the CDR3 reads CASRAQGGGEKLFF. CDR3 sequence (DNA): TGTGCCAGCCGAGCTCAGGGTGGAGGGGAAAAACTGTTTTTT.

The J gene is TRBJ1-5, the V gene TRBV30, with D possibly being TRBD1 (6 bases). V was cut by 5 bases and J by 7 bases, with 18 bases left in between. Germline values: CDR1 GTSNPN, CDR2 SVGIG (reference sequence). The CDR3 has 14 amino acids. The CDR3 bases are TGTGCCTGGGCGAAGGGAAGGGGGAACCAGCCCCAGCATTTT. Translated: CAWAKGRGNQPQHF.

The V call is TRBV30, the J call TRBJ1-1, with 9 bases that match TRBD1. From germline, CDR1 is GTSNPN and CDR2 SVGIG (reference sequence). The CDR3 spans 12 residues. The ends lost 2 bases at V and 11 bases at J; junction bases unmatched: 6. This CDR3 reads CAWSSADRGAFF. As DNA, the CDR3 is TGTGCCTGGAGTTCTGCAGACAGGGGGGCTTTCTTT.

V usage is TRBV19 and J usage is TRBJ2-2; a possible D gene is TRBD2 (5 bases). The V gene lost 2 bases and the J gene lost 2 bases, with 9 bases spanning the gap. From germline, CDR1 is LNHDA and CDR2 SQIVND (reference sequence). The CDR3 totals 15 residues. CDR3 region: CASSIIATNTGELFF. DNA for the CDR3: TGTGCCAGTAGTATAATAGCGACAAACACCGGGGAGCTGTTTTTT.

This sequence joins TRBV2 and TRBJ2-7; 9 bases fit TRBD2. With 3 bases clipped from V and 2 bases from J, the junction kept 5 bases outside the gene matches. The CDR3 is 15 amino acids. Per germline, CDR1 SNHLY and CDR2 FYNNEI. The CDR3 region has the DNA TGTGCCAGCAGTGACCCCCCTAGCGGGGCCTACGAGCAGTACTTC. Residues: CASSDPPSGAYEQYF.

The chain has TRBV15 and TRBJ1-6; 8 bases are shared with TRBD1. The CDR3 is 15 residues long. With V trimmed by 0 bases and J by 8 bases, 3 bases remained unmatched. Germline V gives CDR1 LNHNV, CDR2 YYDKDF (reference sequence). CDR3 residues: CATSRDGTGDSPLHF. The CDR3 DNA reads TGTGCCACCAGCAGAGATGGGACAGGAGATTCACCCCTCCACTTT. Full variable domain (remainder filled in from reference TRBV15 and TRBJ1-6): DAMVIQNPRYQVTQFGKPVTLSCSQTLNHNVMYWYQQKSSQAPKLLFHYYDKDFNNEADTPDNFQSRRPNTSFCFLDIRSPGLGDTAMYLCATSRDGTGDSPLHFGNGTRLTVT.

The V gene is TRBV11-1, the J gene TRBJ1-2, with 10 nucleotides matching TRBD1. Germline V CDR1 and CDR2: SGHAT, FQDESV (reference sequence). The CDR3 has 14 residues. The V gene end was trimmed by 1 base and the J gene end by 8 bases; junction bases not matched to a gene: 4. CDR3: CASSLVRTGGGYTF. The CDR3 DNA is TGTGCCAGCAGCTTAGTCCGGACAGGGGGAGGCTACACCTTC.

V usage is TRBV7-2 and J usage is TRBJ1-4, with 11 bases matching TRBD1. Germline V CDR1 and CDR2: SGHTA, FQGNSA. The CDR3 consists of 16 residues. The J segment lost 2 bases and the V segment lost 5 bases, leaving 4 bases of the junction unmatched. CDR3 loop: CASSTGQGVTNEKLFF. Written as DNA, the CDR3 is TGTGCCAGCAGCACGGGACAGGGGGTCACTAATGAAAAACTGTTTTTT.

This clone came up a few times. V usage is TRBV6-2 or TRBV6-3 and J usage is TRBJ1-2, with D possibly TRBD1 on 5 matching bases. With 3 bases removed from V and 1 base from J, the gap between germline ends came to 12 bases. Germline CDR1 is MNHEY and CDR2 is SVGEGT. The CDR3 contains 15 residues. CDR3 sequence: CASSYGAAFNYGYTF. CDR3 nucleotide sequence: TGTGCCAGCAGTTATGGGGCAGCTTTTAACTATGGCTACACCTTC.